This T cell receptor (beta chain) is drawn from a study of T-cell reconstitution after alpha-beta-depleted transplantation in children. Unique molecular identifiers were incorporated during preparation of the TCRbeta library. TCRdb recomputed calls from the PCR reads with MiXCR, one row per CDR3 protein. The sample holds some 830,000 distinct CDR3 sequences, approximately 15% seen once. General study points: There were reportedly several hundred expanded graft clones from which alpha-beta T cells came about two months after transplant. By one year post-transplant, T-cell counts and diversity largely arose from T cells that were newly produced.

A few counts support this clonotype. Its target is unknown. This receptor was identified in a male patient younger than 18 who had a stem cell transplant for acute lymphoblastic leukemia, so the T cells may come from the graft donor. Sequencing used PBMCs, mostly from graft donor cells, obtained 360 days after TCRalphabeta/CD19-depleted stem cell transplant.

In DNA form, the CDR3 reads TGTGCCAGCAGCCCCTCGCGGGAGGGCCCGGGGGAGCAGTACTTC. It is translated as CASSPSREGPGEQYF. The chain carries TRBV7-9 and TRBJ2-7; 9 bases align to TRBD2. V dropped 5 bases and J dropped 7; count of bases not matched to a gene: 12. CDR3 length: 15 amino acids. Germline V lookup: CDR1 SEHNR, CDR2 FQNEAQ (reference sequence).